The text below deals with one T cell receptor (beta chain). This sample was taken from a study of blood T cell repertoires in COVID-19. Overall study: Researchers got acute and convalescent COVID-19 samples from the United States, Italy and Spain. From T cells, B-cell-depleted T cells, or PBMCs came the material, which was cDNA or gDNA.

This CDR3 contains 15 residues. The V gene's germline CDR1 is SGHTA and CDR2 FQGTGA. V was clipped by 6 bases and J by 7 bases, with 19 bases between them. Repertoires were generated with immunoSEQ multiplex PCR, while TCRdb's copy carries only in-frame clones and drops some. Of nearly 200,000 clones in the sample, less than 90% are singletons; the top ten hold 0.75% to 0.95%. This TCR was sampled from a woman in her 70s with acute or convalescent COVID-19. The chain couples TRBV7-3 to TRBJ2-1; TRBD2 is a possible D gene (6 bases). Sequencing was done on a sample of peripheral blood. Here the CDR3 DNA reads TGTGCCAGCAGTTCTATCGGGACTCTAACAAATGAGCAGTTCTTC. This codes for CASSSIGTLTNEQFF.